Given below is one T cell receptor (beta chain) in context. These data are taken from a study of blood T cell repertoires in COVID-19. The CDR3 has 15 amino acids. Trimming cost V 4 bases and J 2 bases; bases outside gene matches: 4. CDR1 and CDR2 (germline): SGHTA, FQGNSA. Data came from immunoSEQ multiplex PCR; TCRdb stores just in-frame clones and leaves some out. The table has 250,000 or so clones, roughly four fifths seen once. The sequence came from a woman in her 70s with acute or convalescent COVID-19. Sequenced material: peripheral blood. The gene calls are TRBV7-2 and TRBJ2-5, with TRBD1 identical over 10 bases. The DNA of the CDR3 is TGTGCCAGCAGCTCCGGACAGGGGGTTCAAGAGACCCAGTACTTC. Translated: CASSSGQGVQETQYF.